The 18 T cell receptor beta chains listed next were all sequenced from one sample in a study of CD8+CD57+ T cells in acquired aplastic anemia. It was patients with CD8+CD57+ cell expansion by flow cytometry who were chosen for sequencing. The use of genomic DNA as template underpinned the TCR beta VDJ and CDR3 profiling. TCRdb fed the reads into MiXCR, producing one record per CDR3 protein. The data show around 190,000 distinct CDR3 sequences, less than 50% seen once. Sequencing was carried out using sorted CD4+, CD8+, or CD8+CD57+ T cells (not recorded which) from PBMCs. The receptors come from a human donor with aplastic anemia.

In its sample, this clonotype was seen many times. The gene calls are TRBV5-1 and TRBJ2-1, with D possibly matching TRBD1 (5 bases). Germline V gene sequence: CDR1 SGHRS, CDR2 YFSETQ. The V and J ends lost 7 bases and 4 bases respectively, with 15 bases between them. The CDR3 covers 14 residues. The CDR3, as DNA: TGCGCCAGCGCCACCATGGCAGGGTACAATGAGCAGTTCTTC. This translates into CASATMAGYNEQFF. The variable domain in full, with the rest retrieved from reference TRBV5-1 and TRBJ2-1, is KAGVTQTPRYLIKTRGQQVTLSCSPISGHRSVSWYQQTPGQGLQFLFEYFSETQRNKGNFPGRFSGRQFSNSRSEMNVSTLELGDSALYLCASATMAGYNEQFFGPGTRLTVL.

V and J are TRBV25-1 and TRBJ1-1; D gene unclear. The CDR3 consists of 13 residues. The germline V gene encodes CDR1 MGHDK and CDR2 SYGVNS. The CDR3 DNA reads TGTGCTAGAGACCGGACGGAGAACACTGAAGCTTTCTTT. It specifies CARDRTENTEAFF.

V usage is TRBV24-1 and J usage is TRBJ2-1, with D unresolved. CDR3 length: 13 residues. With 3 bases removed from V and 6 bases from J, the gap between germline ends came to 8 bases. Germline-derived CDR1 and CDR2 are KGHDR and SFDVKD. CDR3: CATSDPIINEQFF. The CDR3, as DNA: TGTGCCACCAGTGATCCTATCATCAATGAGCAGTTCTTC.

This chain uses TRBV20-1 with TRBJ1-2; 7 bases agree with TRBD1. CDR1 and CDR2 (germline): DFQATT, SNEGSKA (reference sequence). This CDR3 spans 14 amino acids. The V gene end was trimmed by 3 bases and the J gene end by 13 bases; junction bases not matched to a gene: 17. CDR3 protein: CSASERDRIYGCTF. For the CDR3, the DNA is TGCAGTGCTAGCGAGCGGGACAGAATCTATGGATGCACCTTC.

The rearrangement joins TRBV19 to TRBJ2-7; D might be TRBD1 or TRBD2, each matching 6 bases. The CDR3 length is 15 residues. Trimming removed 7 bases from V and 4 bases from J, with 20 bases in between. CDR1 and CDR2 from the germline V gene are LNHDA and SQIVND (reference sequence). The CDR3 reads CASTQAGRDTYEQYF. The DNA for the CDR3 is TGTGCCAGTACTCAAGCTGGGCGGGACACTTACGAGCAGTACTTC.

V and J are TRBV5-6 and TRBJ1-6; 10 bases are shared with TRBD1. The CDR3 has 14 amino acids. The ends lost 3 bases at V and 9 bases at J; junction bases unmatched: 3. Germline V gene data show CDR1 as SGHDT and CDR2 as YYEEEE. This chain's CDR3 is CASSWDRGSSPLHF. The CDR3 DNA reads as TGTGCCAGCAGCTGGGACAGGGGAAGTTCACCCCTCCACTTT.

This chain connects TRBV10-1 to TRBJ2-7; perhaps D is TRBD1 or TRBD2 (5 bases each). Germline lookup yields CDR1 WNHNN and CDR2 SYGVQD (reference sequence). The CDR3 consists of 15 residues. Trimming took off 4 bases at V and 1 base at J, with 14 bases between the two ends. Here the CDR3 reads CASSVSPGRSYEQYF. The DNA of the CDR3 is TGCGCCAGCAGTGTCTCCCCAGGGAGATCCTACGAGCAGTACTTC.

This clonotype came up a few times. The V gene is TRBV7-9, the J gene TRBJ1-1; D possibly corresponds to TRBD1 (6 bases). The germline V gene encodes CDR1 SEHNR and CDR2 FQNEAQ (reference sequence). This CDR3 has 13 amino acids. The V end lost 3 bases, the J end lost 5 bases, and 10 bases lay between the germline ends. The CDR3 here is CASSLEGVTEAFF. As DNA, the CDR3 is TGTGCCAGCAGCTTGGAGGGGGTGACTGAAGCTTTCTTT.

The table lists this clonotype with a count of one. The junction departs from the called germline gene at one end, perhaps through a read error. The chain carries TRBV24-1 and TRBJ1-3; D is perhaps TRBD1 (5 bases). In germline, CDR1 is KGHDR, CDR2 SFDVKD. The CDR3 covers 15 residues. For the CDR3, the DNA is TGTGCCACCAGTGATTCTAGGGGATCCGGAAACACCATACATTTT. As protein: CATSDSRGSGNTIHF.

This clonotype has ten or more counts. V usage is TRBV20-1 and J usage is TRBJ1-4, with 12 bases that match TRBD1. V lost 2 bases to trimming and J lost 3 bases; unmatched junction nucleotides: 10. CDR1 is DFQATT, CDR2 SNEGSKA, per germline (reference sequence). The CDR3 is made up of 18 amino acids. CDR3 amino acids: CSARRRWGQGAANEKLFF. The CDR3 bases are TGCAGTGCTAGACGACGGTGGGGACAGGGGGCTGCTAATGAAAAACTGTTTTTT.

This clonotype appeared many times. The rearrangement joins TRBV7-3 to TRBJ2-2, with TRBD2 matching 8 bases. The V segment lost 6 bases and the J segment 4 bases; nucleotides outside the gene matches: 7. This CDR3 region has 15 residues. Germline-derived CDR1 and CDR2 are SGHTA and FQGTGA. The CDR3 bases are TGTGCCAGCAGTCCCATAGCGGGGCCCACCGGGGAGCTGTTTTTT. This encodes CASSPIAGPTGELFF.

The V call is TRBV9, the J call TRBJ2-5, with D tentatively TRBD1 or TRBD2 (5 bases each). CDR1 and CDR2 (germline): SGDLS, YYNGEE. The CDR3 length is 17 residues. Trimming shortened V by 0 bases and J by 5 bases, and 20 bases separated the two germline ends. CDR3 bases: TGTGCCAGCAGCGTAGGTCTTGGGGACGGACGGAGGGAGACCCAGTACTTC. Protein: CASSVGLGDGRRETQYF. The full variable domain, rest sourced from reference TRBV9 and TRBJ2-5, is DSGVTQTPKHLITATGQRVTLRCSPRSGDLSVYWYQQSLDQGLQFLIQYYNGEERAKGNILERFSAQQFPDLHSELNLSSLELGDSALYFCASSVGLGDGRRETQYFGPGTRLLVL.

In this sample, this clonotype turned up a few times. V gene TRBV10-3 combines with J gene TRBJ2-7; 10 bases match TRBD1. After removal of 2 bases from V and 9 bases from J, the junction contained 13 bases not matched to a gene. The CDR3 length is 16 residues. From germline, CDR1 is ENHRY and CDR2 SYGVKD. Written as DNA, the CDR3 is TGTGCCATCAGTGAGACTACCGGGACAGGGGCCACTGGGCAGTACTTC. It translates to CAISETTGTGATGQYF.

Many counts were recorded for this clonotype. The chain is built from TRBV5-5 and TRBJ2-5; D ambiguous. Trimming took 0 bases from V and 1 from J, leaving 13 bases between them. The V gene's germline CDR1 is SGHKS and CDR2 YYEKEE (reference sequence). This CDR3 has 16 residues. CDR3 residues: CASSLGVSTLQETQYF. CDR3 in DNA: TGTGCCAGCAGCTTGGGAGTGTCAACCCTCCAAGAGACCCAGTACTTC.

Comments on this clonotype: A clone one base away is much larger, so this may be a read error. V and J are TRBV6-2 or TRBV6-3 and TRBJ1-6; 7 positions match TRBD1. CDR3 size: 15 residues. J gave up 8 bases and V 8 bases, and 12 bases lay outside the gene matches. Germline CDR1 reads MNHEY; CDR2 reads SVGEGT. The CDR3 bases are TGTGCCAGCGGTTCTCAACTCACAGGGGATTCACCCCTCCACTTT. The encoded protein is CASGSQLTGDSPLHF.

This clonotype was counted many times. The chain employs TRBV15 and TRBJ1-5, with D uncertain. This CDR3 contains 13 residues. CDR1 is LNHNV and CDR2 is YYDKDF in the germline V gene (reference sequence). V shed 0 bases and J shed 4 bases, with 4 bases lying between them. The CDR3 reads CATSRDRNQPQHF. The CDR3 bases are TGTGCCACCAGCAGAGATCGGAATCAGCCCCAGCATTTT. Using reference TRBV15 and TRBJ1-5 for the parts outside the CDR3, the full variable domain is DAMVIQNPRYQVTQFGKPVTLSCSQTLNHNVMYWYQQKSSQAPKLLFHYYDKDFNNEADTPDNFQSRRPNTSFCFLDIRSPGLGDTAMYLCATSRDRNQPQHFGDGTRLSIL.

Points on this clonotype: Compared with germline, one end of the junction differs, possibly owing to a read error. The chain recombines TRBV15 with TRBJ1-6, with 7 nucleotides matching TRBD1. The CDR3 runs to 17 residues. CDR1 is LNHNV and CDR2 is YYDKDF in the germline V gene (reference sequence). CDR3 DNA sequence: TGTGCCACCAGCAGAGCCAGGGGGGGTTCTGCTAATTCGCCCCTCCACTTT. Translating gives CATSRARGGSANSPLHF. The full variable domain, with the rest looked up from reference TRBV15 and TRBJ1-6, is DAMVIQNPRYQVTQFGKPVTLSCSQTLNHNVMYWYQQKSSQAPKLLFHYYDKDFNNEADTPDNFQSRRPNTSFCFLDIRSPGLGDTAMYLCATSRARGGSANSPLHFGNGTRLTVT.

CDR3 bases: TGTGCCACCAGCGAAGTGCGAACAGGACGAAGGGGAAGGGGGACTGAAGCTTTCTTT. It is translated as CATSEVRTGRRGRGTEAFF. The chain carries TRBV15 and TRBJ1-1, with D maybe TRBD1 (6 bases). Germline V gives CDR1 LNHNV, CDR2 YYDKDF (reference sequence). The V and J ends lost 5 bases and 5 bases respectively, with 30 bases between them. The CDR3 has 19 amino acids.